A single sample gave rise to the 5 T cell receptor beta chains below, sequenced in a study of shared clonotypes between healthy human individuals (dated by TCRdb to 2018 to 2020). CD8 naive samples consisted of CD45RO-negative cells that were positively selected for CCR7, yielding a CD45RA+CCR7+ population without TemRA cells. The library relied on the immunoSEQ multiplex PCR assay. Sourced from immuneACCESS, this table was stored by TCRdb with only in-frame sequences that have V and J called. A share of the clones is absent; for the studies checked, an unresolved V gene accounts for under half, and the remainder has no known explanation. The sample table holds about 2.1 million clones, of which 90% to 95% were seen once. The ten top clones hold 1.5% to 2% of the sample. Sequencing was performed on naive CD8+ T cells from PBMCs. What the cell subset or site label conveys for this sample: CD45RA+CCR7+. The receptors here all came from a man younger than 30 in good health. Some clones in this sample may be carry-over from other donors' samples.

This clone was picked up one time. This chain links TRBV28 with TRBJ2-3; possible D gene TRBD1, 6 bases. With 4 bases removed from V and 0 bases from J, the gap between germline ends came to 11 bases. The CDR3 extends over 15 amino acids. Germline loops: CDR1 MDHEN, CDR2 SYDVKM. The CDR3 nucleotides read TGTGCCAGCAGTTCCATCGGACAGAGCACAGATACGCAGTATTTT. Encoded protein: CASSSIGQSTDTQYF.

This clone was counted once. The chain links TRBV2 to TRBJ1-1; D gene unclear. Per germline, CDR1 SNHLY and CDR2 FYNNEI. This CDR3 is 16 amino acids long. Trimming removed 3 bases from V and 0 bases from J, with 14 bases in between. Here the CDR3 reads CASSESGLIMNTEAFF. The CDR3 nucleotides read TGTGCCAGCAGTGAGTCGGGGTTGATAATGAACACTGAAGCTTTCTTT.

This CDR3 is CASSFGDEQFF. DNA for the CDR3: TGTGCCAGCAGCTTTGGGGATGAGCAGTTCTTC. The chain links TRBV7-2 to TRBJ2-1; D gene unclear. The V end lost 3 bases, the J end lost 8 bases, and 5 bases lay between the germline ends. Germline values: CDR1 SGHTA, CDR2 FQGNSA. The CDR3 runs to 11 residues.

This clone has just one count. The rearrangement links TRBV7-6 to TRBJ2-3; 9 bases are a match to TRBD2. Germline V CDR1 and CDR2: SGHVS, FNYEAQ. Trimming took 3 bases from V and 0 from J; bases not matched to a gene: 1. There are 15 residues in the CDR3. CDR3 in amino acids: CASSFTSGSTDTQYF. Written as DNA, the CDR3 is TGTGCCAGCAGCTTCACTAGCGGGAGCACAGATACGCAGTATTTT.

The CDR3 loop is CASSLGRGDTQYF. DNA for the CDR3: TGTGCCAGCAGCTTGGGGAGAGGGGATACGCAGTATTTT. The rearrangement links TRBV5-6 to TRBJ2-3; a possible D gene is TRBD2 (5 bases). The CDR3 has 13 residues. The V and J ends lost 0 bases and 6 bases respectively, with 8 bases between them. Germline CDR1 SGHDT, CDR2 YYEEEE. Using reference TRBV5-6 and TRBJ2-3 for the parts outside the CDR3, the full variable domain is DAGVTQSPTHLIKTRGQQVTLRCSPKSGHDTVSWYQQALGQGPQFIFQYYEEEERQRGNFPDRFSGHQFPNYSSELNVNALLLGDSALYLCASSLGRGDTQYFGPGTRLTVL.